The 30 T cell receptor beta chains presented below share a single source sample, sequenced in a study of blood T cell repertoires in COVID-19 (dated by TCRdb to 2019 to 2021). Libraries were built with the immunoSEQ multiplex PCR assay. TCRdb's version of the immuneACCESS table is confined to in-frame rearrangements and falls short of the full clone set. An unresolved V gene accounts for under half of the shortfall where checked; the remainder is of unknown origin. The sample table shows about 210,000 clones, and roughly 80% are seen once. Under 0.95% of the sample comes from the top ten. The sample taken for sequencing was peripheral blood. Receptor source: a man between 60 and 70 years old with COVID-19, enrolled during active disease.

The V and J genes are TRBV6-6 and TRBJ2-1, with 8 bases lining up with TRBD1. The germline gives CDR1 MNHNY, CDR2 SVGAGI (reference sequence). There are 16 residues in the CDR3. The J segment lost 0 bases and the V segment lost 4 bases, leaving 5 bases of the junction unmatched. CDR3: CASSLTGAGSYNEQFF. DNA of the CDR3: TGTGCCAGCAGTTTGACAGGGGCTGGCTCCTACAATGAGCAGTTCTTC.

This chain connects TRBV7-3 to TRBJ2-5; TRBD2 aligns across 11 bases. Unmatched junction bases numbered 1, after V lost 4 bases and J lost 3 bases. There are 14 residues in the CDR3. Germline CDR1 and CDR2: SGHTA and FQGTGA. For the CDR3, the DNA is TGTGCCAGCAGCTCGGGACTAGCGGAAGAGACCCAGTACTTC. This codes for CASSSGLAEETQYF.

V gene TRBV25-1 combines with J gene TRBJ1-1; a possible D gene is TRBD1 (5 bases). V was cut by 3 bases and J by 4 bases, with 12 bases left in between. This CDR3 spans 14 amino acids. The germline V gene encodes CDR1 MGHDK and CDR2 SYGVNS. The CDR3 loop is CASSDGQGFTEAFF. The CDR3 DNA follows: TGTGCCAGCAGTGACGGGCAGGGTTTCACTGAAGCTTTCTTT.

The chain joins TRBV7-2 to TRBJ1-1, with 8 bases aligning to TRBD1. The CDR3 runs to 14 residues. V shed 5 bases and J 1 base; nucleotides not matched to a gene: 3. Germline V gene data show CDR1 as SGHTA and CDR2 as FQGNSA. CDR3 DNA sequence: TGTGCCAGCAGCGCCGGGACAGGGAACACTGAAGCTTTCTTT. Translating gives CASSAGTGNTEAFF. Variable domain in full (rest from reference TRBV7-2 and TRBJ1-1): GAGVSQSPSNKVTEKGKDVELRCDPISGHTALYWYRQSLGQGLEFLIYFQGNSAPDKSGLPSDRFSAERTGGSVSTLTIQRTQQEDSAVYLCASSAGTGNTEAFFGQGTRLTVV.

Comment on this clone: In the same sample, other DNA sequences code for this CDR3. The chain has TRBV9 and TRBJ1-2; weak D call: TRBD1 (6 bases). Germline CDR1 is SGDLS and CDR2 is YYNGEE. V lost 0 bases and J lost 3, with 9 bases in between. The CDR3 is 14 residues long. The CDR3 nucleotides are TGTGCCAGCAGCGTAGATCAGGGGTACTATGGCTACACCTTC. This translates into CASSVDQGYYGYTF.

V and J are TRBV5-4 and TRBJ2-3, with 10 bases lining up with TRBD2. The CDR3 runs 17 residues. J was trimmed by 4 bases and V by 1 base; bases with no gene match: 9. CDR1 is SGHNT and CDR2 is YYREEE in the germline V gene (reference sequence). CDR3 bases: TGTGCCAGCAGCTTGCACCTTCTAGCGGGAGTCCCAGATACGCAGTATTTT. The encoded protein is CASSLHLLAGVPDTQYF.

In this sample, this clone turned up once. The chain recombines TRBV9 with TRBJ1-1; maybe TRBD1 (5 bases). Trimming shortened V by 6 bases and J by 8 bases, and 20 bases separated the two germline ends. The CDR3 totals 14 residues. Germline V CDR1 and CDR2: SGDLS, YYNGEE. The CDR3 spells CASTTPPGPSEAFF. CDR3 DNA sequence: TGTGCCAGCACCACCCCCCCAGGGCCCTCCGAAGCTTTCTTT. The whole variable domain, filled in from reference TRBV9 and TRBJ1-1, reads DSGVTQTPKHLITATGQRVTLRCSPRSGDLSVYWYQQSLDQGLQFLIQYYNGEERAKGNILERFSAQQFPDLHSELNLSSLELGDSALYFCASTTPPGPSEAFFGQGTRLTVV.

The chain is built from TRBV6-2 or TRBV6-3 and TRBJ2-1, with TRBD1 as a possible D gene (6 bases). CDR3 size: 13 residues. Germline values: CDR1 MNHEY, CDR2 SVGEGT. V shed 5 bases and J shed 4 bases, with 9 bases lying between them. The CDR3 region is CASSGQRYNEQFF. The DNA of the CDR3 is TGTGCCAGCAGTGGACAGAGATACAATGAGCAGTTCTTC.

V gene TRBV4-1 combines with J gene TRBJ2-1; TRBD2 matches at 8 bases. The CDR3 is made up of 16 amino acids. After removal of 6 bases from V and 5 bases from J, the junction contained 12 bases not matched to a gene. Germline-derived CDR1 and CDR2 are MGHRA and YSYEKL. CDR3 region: CASRRRAGEIHNEQFF. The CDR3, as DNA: TGCGCCAGCAGGCGAAGAGCGGGAGAGATCCACAATGAGCAGTTCTTC.

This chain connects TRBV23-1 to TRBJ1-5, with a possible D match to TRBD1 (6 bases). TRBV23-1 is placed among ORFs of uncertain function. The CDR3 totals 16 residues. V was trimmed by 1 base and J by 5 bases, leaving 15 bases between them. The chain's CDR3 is CASSQWDTEVDQPQHF. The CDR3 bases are TGCGCCAGCAGTCAATGGGACACGGAAGTTGATCAGCCCCAGCATTTT.

CDR3 DNA sequence: TGCGCCAGCAGCCCTGGGGGGGGCTTCCAGAACACTGAAGCTTTCTTT. Encoded protein: CASSPGGGFQNTEAFF. The chain joins TRBV4-1 to TRBJ1-1, with D perhaps matching TRBD1 (6 bases). The V gene's germline CDR1 is MGHRA and CDR2 YSYEKL. V shed 4 bases and J shed 1 base, with 16 bases lying between them. The CDR3 loop spans 16 amino acids.

The CDR3 spells CASSPTGGDQPQHF. The DNA of the CDR3 is TGTGCCAGCAGCCCTACGGGGGGGGATCAGCCCCAGCATTTT. The chain links TRBV3-1 (or the pseudogene TRBV3-2) to TRBJ1-5; possible D gene TRBD1, 5 bases. V dropped 4 bases and J dropped 5 bases, with 12 bases sitting between them. Germline lookup yields CDR1 LGHDT and CDR2 YNNKEL (reference sequence). This CDR3 region has 14 residues.

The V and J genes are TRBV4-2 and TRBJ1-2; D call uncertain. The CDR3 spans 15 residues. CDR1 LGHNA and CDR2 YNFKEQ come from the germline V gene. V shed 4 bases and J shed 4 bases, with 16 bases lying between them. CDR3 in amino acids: CASSPSASQIYGYTF. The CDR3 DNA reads TGTGCCAGCAGCCCGTCTGCCTCACAAATCTATGGCTACACCTTC.

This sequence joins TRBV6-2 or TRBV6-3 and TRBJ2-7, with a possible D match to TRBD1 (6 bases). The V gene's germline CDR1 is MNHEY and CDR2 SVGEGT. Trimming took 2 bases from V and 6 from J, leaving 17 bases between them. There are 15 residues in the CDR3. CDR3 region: CASSYPTGKLVEQYF. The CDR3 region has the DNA TGTGCCAGCAGTTACCCGACAGGTAAGCTGGTCGAGCAGTACTTC.

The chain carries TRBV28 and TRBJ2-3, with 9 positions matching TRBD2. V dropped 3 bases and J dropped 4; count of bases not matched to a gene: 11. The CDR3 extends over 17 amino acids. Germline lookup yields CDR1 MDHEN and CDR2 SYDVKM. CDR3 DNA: TGTGCCAGCAGTTTGCGCCTTCTAGCGGGAACGGCAGATACGCAGTATTTT. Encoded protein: CASSLRLLAGTADTQYF. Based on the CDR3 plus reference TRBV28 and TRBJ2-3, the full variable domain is DVKVTQSSRYLVKRTGEKVFLECVQDMDHENMFWYRQDPGLGLRLIYFSYDVKMKEKGDIPEGYSVSREKKERFSLILESASTNQTSMYLCASSLRLLAGTADTQYFGPGTRLTVL.

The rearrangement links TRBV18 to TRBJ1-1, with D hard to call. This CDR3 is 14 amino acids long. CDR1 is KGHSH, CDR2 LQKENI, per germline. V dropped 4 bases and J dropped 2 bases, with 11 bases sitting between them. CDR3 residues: CASSLAGSNTEAFF. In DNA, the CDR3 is TGTGCCAGCTCACTGGCCGGGTCTAACACTGAAGCTTTCTTT.

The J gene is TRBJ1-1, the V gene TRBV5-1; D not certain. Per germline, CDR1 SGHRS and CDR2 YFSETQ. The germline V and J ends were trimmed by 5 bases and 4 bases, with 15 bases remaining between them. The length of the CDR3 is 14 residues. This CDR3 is CASRSDPGVTEAFF. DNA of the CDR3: TGCGCCAGCAGGTCGGACCCCGGGGTCACTGAAGCTTTCTTT.

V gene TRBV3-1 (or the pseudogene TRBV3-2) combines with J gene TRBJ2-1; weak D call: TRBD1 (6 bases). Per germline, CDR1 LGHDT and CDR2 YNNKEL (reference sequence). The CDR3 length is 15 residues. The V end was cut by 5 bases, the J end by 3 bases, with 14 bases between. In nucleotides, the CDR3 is TGTGCCAGCAGCACCCGACAGGAACTCTACAATGAGCAGTTCTTC. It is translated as CASSTRQELYNEQFF.

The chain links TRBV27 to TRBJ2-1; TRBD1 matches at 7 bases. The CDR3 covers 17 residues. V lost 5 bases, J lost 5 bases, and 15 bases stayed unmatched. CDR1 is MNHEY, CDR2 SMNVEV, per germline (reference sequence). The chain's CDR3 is CASSPPRGRKSHNEQFF. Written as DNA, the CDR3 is TGTGCCAGCAGTCCCCCGAGGGGGCGAAAAAGCCACAATGAGCAGTTCTTC.

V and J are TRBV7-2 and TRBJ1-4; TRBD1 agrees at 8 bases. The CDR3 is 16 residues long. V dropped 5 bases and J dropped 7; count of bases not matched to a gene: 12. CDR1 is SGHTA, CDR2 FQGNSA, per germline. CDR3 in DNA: TGTGCCAGCAGCAAACAGGCCAGGGGGCGAGGTGAAAAACTGTTTTTT. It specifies CASSKQARGRGEKLFF. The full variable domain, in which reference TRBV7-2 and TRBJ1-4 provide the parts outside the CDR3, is GAGVSQSPSNKVTEKGKDVELRCDPISGHTALYWYRQSLGQGLEFLIYFQGNSAPDKSGLPSDRFSAERTGGSVSTLTIQRTQQEDSAVYLCASSKQARGRGEKLFFGSGTQLSVL.

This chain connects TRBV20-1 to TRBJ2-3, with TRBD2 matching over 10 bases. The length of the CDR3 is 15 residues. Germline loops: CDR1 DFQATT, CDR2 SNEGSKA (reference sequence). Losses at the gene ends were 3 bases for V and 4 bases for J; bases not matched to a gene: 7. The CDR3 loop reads CSASGLAGAPDTQYF. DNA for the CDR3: TGCAGTGCTAGTGGCCTAGCGGGAGCGCCAGATACGCAGTATTTT.

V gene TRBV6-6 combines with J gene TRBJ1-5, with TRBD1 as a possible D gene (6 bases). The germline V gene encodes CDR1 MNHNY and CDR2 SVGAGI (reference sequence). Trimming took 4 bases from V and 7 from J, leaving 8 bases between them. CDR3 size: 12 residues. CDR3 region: CASSSTGQPQHF. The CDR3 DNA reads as TGTGCCAGCAGTTCTACAGGGCAGCCCCAGCATTTT.

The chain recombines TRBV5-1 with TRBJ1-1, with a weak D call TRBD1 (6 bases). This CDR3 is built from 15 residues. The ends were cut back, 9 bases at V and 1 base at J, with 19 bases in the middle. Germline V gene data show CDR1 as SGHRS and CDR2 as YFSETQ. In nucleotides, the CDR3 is TGCGCCACCGTAGGGGGTCACAGGACGAACACTGAAGCTTTCTTT. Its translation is CATVGGHRTNTEAFF.

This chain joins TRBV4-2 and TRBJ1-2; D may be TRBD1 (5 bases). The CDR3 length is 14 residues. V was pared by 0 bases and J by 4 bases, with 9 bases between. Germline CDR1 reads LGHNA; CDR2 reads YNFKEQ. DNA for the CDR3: TGTGCCAGCAGCCAAGAGACAGCGATCTATGGCTACACCTTC. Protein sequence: CASSQETAIYGYTF.

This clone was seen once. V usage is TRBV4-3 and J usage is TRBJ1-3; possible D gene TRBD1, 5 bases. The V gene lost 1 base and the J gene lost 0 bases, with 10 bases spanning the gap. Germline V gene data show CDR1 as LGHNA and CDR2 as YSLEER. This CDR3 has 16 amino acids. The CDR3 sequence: CASSQGRTSSGNTIYF. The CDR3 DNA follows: TGCGCCAGCAGCCAAGGCCGGACATCCTCTGGAAACACCATATATTTT.

The CDR3 here is CASSPAGQGAQPQHF. The CDR3 DNA is TGTGCCAGCAGCCCGGCGGGACAGGGGGCCCAGCCCCAGCATTTT. V gene TRBV7-9 combines with J gene TRBJ1-5; 12 bases agree with TRBD1. The trim removed 5 bases at V and 7 bases at J, leaving 6 bases unmatched. CDR3 length: 15 amino acids. Germline values: CDR1 SEHNR, CDR2 FQNEAQ (reference sequence).

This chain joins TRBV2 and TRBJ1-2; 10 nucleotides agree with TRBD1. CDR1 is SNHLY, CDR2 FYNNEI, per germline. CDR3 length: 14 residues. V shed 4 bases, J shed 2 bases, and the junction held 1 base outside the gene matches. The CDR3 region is CASSGTGGNYGYTF. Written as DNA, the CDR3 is TGTGCCAGCAGTGGGACAGGGGGGAACTATGGCTACACCTTC.

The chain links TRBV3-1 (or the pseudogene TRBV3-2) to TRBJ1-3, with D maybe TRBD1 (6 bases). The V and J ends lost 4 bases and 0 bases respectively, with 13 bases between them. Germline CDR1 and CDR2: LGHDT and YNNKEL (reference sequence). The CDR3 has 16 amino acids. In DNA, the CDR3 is TGTGCCAGCAGCCTGGCTCCAGGGGTCTCTGGAAACACCATATATTTT. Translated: CASSLAPGVSGNTIYF.

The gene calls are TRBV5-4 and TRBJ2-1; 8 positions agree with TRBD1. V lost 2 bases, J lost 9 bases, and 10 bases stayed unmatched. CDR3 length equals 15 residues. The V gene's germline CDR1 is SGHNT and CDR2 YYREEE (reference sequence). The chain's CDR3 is CASSFRDRPSGEQFF. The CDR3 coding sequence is TGTGCCAGCAGCTTTCGGGACAGGCCTTCGGGTGAGCAGTTCTTC. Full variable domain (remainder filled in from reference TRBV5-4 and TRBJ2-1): ETGVTQSPTHLIKTRGQQVTLRCSSQSGHNTVSWYQQALGQGPQFIFQYYREEENGRGNFPPRFSGLQFPNYSSELNVNALELDDSALYLCASSFRDRPSGEQFFGPGTRLTVL.

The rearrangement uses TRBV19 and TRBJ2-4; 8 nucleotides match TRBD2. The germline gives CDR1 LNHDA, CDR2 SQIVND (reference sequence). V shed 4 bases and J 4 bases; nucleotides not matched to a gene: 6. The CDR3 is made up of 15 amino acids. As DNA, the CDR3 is TGTGCCAGTAGTAGTCAGGGACTAGTTAAAAACATTCAGTACTTC. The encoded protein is CASSSQGLVKNIQYF.